The 27 T cell receptor beta chains below all came from one sample that was sequenced in a study of cytomegalovirus exposure and HLA in healthy donors. PCR employed 60 Vbeta and 13 Jbeta primers. Assay used: immunoSEQ multiplex PCR; TCRdb lists only in-frame clones, some missing. The repertoire holds 100,000 to 150,000 clones, with approximately 75% as singletons. The sample comprised PBMCs. These receptors were collected from a man aged 50-60 years in good health and CMV-seropositive.

This clone was counted a few times. The rearrangement joins TRBV11-3 to TRBJ2-7; the D gene is possibly TRBD1 (8 bases). Germline loops: CDR1 SGHNT, CDR2 YENEEA. This CDR3 is 14 amino acids long. V gave up 5 bases and J gave up 2 bases, with 13 bases separating them. The CDR3 protein is CASSQQGGPYEQYF. The CDR3 DNA is TGTGCCAGCAGCCAACAGGGGGGGCCCTACGAGCAGTACTTC.

The CDR3 sequence: CASKGTGDSYEQYF. The CDR3 DNA reads TGTGCCAGCAAAGGGACAGGGGACTCCTACGAGCAGTACTTC. The chain links TRBV6-5 to TRBJ2-7, with 10 bases fitting TRBD1. The V and J ends lost 7 bases and 0 bases, in that order; junction bases with no gene match: 3. In germline, CDR1 is MNHEY, CDR2 SVGAGI. The CDR3 runs 14 residues.

This chain links TRBV27 with TRBJ1-2; D perhaps matches TRBD1 (6 bases). Germline V gene sequence: CDR1 MNHEY, CDR2 SMNVEV (reference sequence). Between the trimmed V and J ends, which lost 2 bases and 2 bases, there was a span of 9 bases. The CDR3 loop spans 14 amino acids. For the CDR3, the DNA is TGTGCCAGCAGTTTACGGCAGGGGAACTATGGCTACACCTTC. This sequence encodes CASSLRQGNYGYTF.

J is TRBJ1-2 and V is TRBV6-6; 12 bases line up with TRBD1. The CDR3 totals 15 residues. Germline CDR1 reads MNHNY; CDR2 reads SVGAGI (reference sequence). V lost 6 bases, J lost 2 bases, and 4 bases stayed unmatched. CDR3 in amino acids: CASRQGQGANYGYTF. CDR3 sequence (DNA): TGTGCCAGCAGGCAGGGACAGGGGGCGAACTATGGCTACACCTTC.

The gene calls are TRBV6-1 and TRBJ2-7; TRBD2 matches at 7 bases. J was trimmed by 0 bases and V by 7 bases; bases with no gene match: 9. The CDR3 contains 15 residues. CDR1 is MNHNS, CDR2 SASEGT, per germline. The DNA of the CDR3 is TGTGCCAGCATGGGAGGGAAAGGGACCTCCTACGAGCAGTACTTC. It yields the protein CASMGGKGTSYEQYF.

The chain uses TRBV2 and TRBJ2-7; no reliable D call. The germline CDR1 and CDR2 sequences are SNHLY and FYNNEI. The germline V and J ends were trimmed by 5 bases and 0 bases, with 5 bases remaining between them. The CDR3 totals 12 residues. In DNA, the CDR3 is TGTGCCAGCAGTCTCCCCTCCTACGAGCAGTACTTC. Translating gives CASSLPSYEQYF.

The chain uses TRBV7-2 and TRBJ1-6; no definite D call. In germline, CDR1 is SGHTA, CDR2 FQGNSA. There are 16 residues in the CDR3. Trimming removed 5 bases at V and 4 bases at J, with 15 bases between. The DNA for the CDR3 is TGTGCCAGCAGCACGGGCGGGAGCAAGTATAATTCACCCCTCCACTTT. This sequence encodes CASSTGGSKYNSPLHF. Supplemented by reference TRBV7-2 and TRBJ1-6, the full variable domain reads GAGVSQSPSNKVTEKGKDVELRCDPISGHTALYWYRQSLGQGLEFLIYFQGNSAPDKSGLPSDRFSAERTGGSVSTLTIQRTQQEDSAVYLCASSTGGSKYNSPLHFGNGTRLTVT.

V and J are TRBV6-5 and TRBJ1-5, with D perhaps TRBD1 (5 bases). The V gene lost 7 bases and the J gene lost 7 bases, with 14 bases spanning the gap. The CDR3 totals 13 residues. From germline, CDR1 is MNHEY and CDR2 SVGAGI. CDR3 in DNA: TGTGCCAGCACCTCTAGGGGAGGGCAGCCCCAGCATTTT. This gives the protein CASTSRGGQPQHF.

The table lists this clone with a few counts. The CDR3: CASSSWDREVGEQYF. The CDR3 DNA is TGTGCCAGCTCATCCTGGGACAGGGAGGTGGGAGAGCAGTACTTC. The V and J genes are TRBV18 and TRBJ2-7, with 9 bases identical to TRBD1. The V segment lost 5 bases and the J segment 7 bases; nucleotides outside the gene matches: 12. CDR3 length equals 15 residues. Germline V gene sequence: CDR1 KGHSH, CDR2 LQKENI.

The gene calls are TRBV7-2 and TRBJ2-3, with 7 bases lining up with TRBD2. Per germline, CDR1 SGHTA and CDR2 FQGNSA. The V and J ends lost 2 bases and 2 bases, in that order; junction bases with no gene match: 1. The CDR3 extends over 14 amino acids. CDR3 amino acids: CASSLRDYTDTQYF. The CDR3 DNA follows: TGTGCCAGCAGCTTACGGGACTACACAGATACGCAGTATTTT.

The chain couples TRBV5-1 to TRBJ1-1, with 9 nucleotides matching TRBD1. V was pared by 4 bases and J by 1 base, with 8 bases of the junction left unmatched. The CDR3 extends over 16 amino acids. Germline V gives CDR1 SGHRS, CDR2 YFSETQ. This chain's CDR3 is CASSPGQGRKNTEAFF. The CDR3 DNA reads as TGCGCCAGCAGCCCGGGACAGGGTCGAAAGAACACTGAAGCTTTCTTT.

The count of this clone is one. The CDR3 bases are TGTGCCAGCAGTGCCGTGGGGCCAGATACGCAGTATTTT. It specifies CASSAVGPDTQYF. The rearrangement joins TRBV7-3 to TRBJ2-3; D might be TRBD1 (5 bases). The CDR3 is 13 residues long. Germline lookup yields CDR1 SGHTA and CDR2 FQGTGA. The V gene lost 6 bases and the J gene lost 4 bases, with 11 bases spanning the gap. Supplemented by reference TRBV7-3 and TRBJ2-3, the full variable domain reads GAGVSQTPSNKVTEKGKYVELRCDPISGHTALYWYRQSLGQGPEFLIYFQGTGAADDSGLPNDRFFAVRPEGSVSTLKIQRTERGDSAVYLCASSAVGPDTQYFGPGTRLTVL.

This clone appeared a few times. The V call is TRBV2, the J call TRBJ2-7; 8 nucleotides align to TRBD1. Germline assignment: CDR1 SNHLY and CDR2 FYNNEI. There are 14 residues in the CDR3. The ends lost 6 bases at V and 6 bases at J; junction bases unmatched: 10. For the CDR3, the DNA is TGTGCCAGCAGAGCTCCGACAGGGGTGGCCGAGCAGTACTTC. This translates into CASRAPTGVAEQYF. The full variable domain, completed using reference TRBV2 and TRBJ2-7, is EPEVTQTPSHQVTQMGQEVILRCVPISNHLYFYWYRQILGQKVEFLVSFYNNEISEKSEIFDDQFSVERPDGSNFTLKIRSTKLEDSAMYFCASRAPTGVAEQYFGPGTRLTVT.

This clone came up once. The V gene is TRBV11-2, the J gene TRBJ2-1, with a tentative D call TRBD1 (5 bases). CDR1 and CDR2 from the germline V gene are SGHAT and FQNNGV. The CDR3 spans 15 residues. Trimming stripped 5 bases from V and 6 bases from J, with 17 bases between. CDR3 DNA sequence: TGTGCCAGCAGCCCAGGGATAGCCCCCGGCAATGAGCAGTTCTTC. This codes for CASSPGIAPGNEQFF.

CDR3 bases: TGTGCCAGCAGTTCCGACAGGGGCCCCTACGAGCAGTACTTC. Amino acid sequence: CASSSDRGPYEQYF. V is TRBV7-9 and J is TRBJ2-7, with TRBD1 matching over 8 bases. V gave up 6 bases and J gave up 2 bases; unmatched junction bases: 6. This CDR3 contains 14 residues. Per the germline V gene, CDR1 is SEHNR and CDR2 is FQNEAQ (reference sequence).

The rearrangement joins TRBV9 to TRBJ2-3, with 12 bases aligning to TRBD1. Germline V lookup: CDR1 SGDLS, CDR2 YYNGEE. This CDR3 comprises 15 residues. V shed 3 bases and J 6 bases; nucleotides not matched to a gene: 5. The CDR3 spells CASSGDRGRVDTQYF. The CDR3, as DNA: TGTGCCAGCAGCGGGGACAGGGGGCGCGTGGATACGCAGTATTTT.

The chain is built from TRBV5-1 and TRBJ2-1; D remains unclear. Germline values: CDR1 SGHRS, CDR2 YFSETQ. This CDR3 is 14 amino acids long. Trimming cost V 2 bases and J 6 bases, with 12 bases left between them. CDR3 loop: CASSFSVRSNEQFF. In DNA, the CDR3 is TGCGCCAGCAGCTTTTCTGTACGTAGCAATGAGCAGTTCTTC. The full variable domain, in which reference TRBV5-1 and TRBJ2-1 provide the parts outside the CDR3, is KAGVTQTPRYLIKTRGQQVTLSCSPISGHRSVSWYQQTPGQGLQFLFEYFSETQRNKGNFPGRFSGRQFSNSRSEMNVSTLELGDSALYLCASSFSVRSNEQFFGPGTRLTVL.

V and J are TRBV27 and TRBJ1-2; D unresolved. CDR1 and CDR2 (germline): MNHEY, SMNVEV (reference sequence). This CDR3 spans 14 amino acids. V was pared by 0 bases and J by 3 bases, with 8 bases between. The DNA for the CDR3 is TGTGCCAGCAGTTTATCGAGGCTGGACTATGGCTACACCTTC. This encodes CASSLSRLDYGYTF.

The chain uses TRBV29-1 and TRBJ1-2; possible D gene TRBD1, 6 bases. CDR1 SQVTM and CDR2 ANQGSEA come from the germline V gene. Trimming cost V 7 bases and J 1 base, with 10 bases left between them. This CDR3 comprises 12 residues. CDR3 sequence reads: CSAWDINYGYTF. In nucleotides, the CDR3 is TGCAGCGCTTGGGACATTAACTATGGCTACACCTTC.

The V call is TRBV7-2, the J call TRBJ2-5; 13 bases fit TRBD2. Looked up from germline, CDR1 is SGHTA and CDR2 is FQGNSA. The ends lost 5 bases at V and 1 base at J; junction bases unmatched: 1. CDR3 size: 15 residues. The DNA of the CDR3 is TGTGCCAGCAGCCGGACTAGCGGGAGCCAAGAGACCCAGTACTTC. This sequence encodes CASSRTSGSQETQYF.

This chain links TRBV7-8 with TRBJ1-5; 7 bases map to TRBD1. Germline CDR1 and CDR2: SGHVS and FQNEAQ. V lost 6 bases, J lost 4 bases, and 9 bases stayed unmatched. The CDR3 length is 15 residues. This CDR3 reads CASSPLTGRNQPQHF. Written as DNA, the CDR3 is TGTGCCAGCAGTCCCCTGACAGGGCGGAATCAGCCCCAGCATTTT. Using reference TRBV7-8 and TRBJ1-5 for the parts outside the CDR3, the full variable domain is GAGVSQSPRYKVAKRGQDVALRCDPISGHVSLFWYQQALGQGPEFLTYFQNEAQLDKSGLPSDRFFAERPEGSVSTLKIQRTQQEDSAVYLCASSPLTGRNQPQHFGDGTRLSIL.

Points on this clone: Other DNA sequences in this sample translate to the same CDR3. This chain links TRBV29-1 with TRBJ1-4; D remains ambiguous. This CDR3 has 13 amino acids. Trimming cost V 6 bases and J 0 bases, with 8 bases left between them. From germline, CDR1 is SQVTM and CDR2 ANQGSEA. The CDR3 bases are TGCAGCGTCGTCGGGGCAACTAATGAAAAACTGTTTTTT. This codes for CSVVGATNEKLFF.

The gene calls are TRBV12-5 and TRBJ2-3; perhaps TRBD1 as D (5 bases). The CDR3 has 16 amino acids. Trimming took off 1 base at V and 4 bases at J, with 15 bases between the two ends. Germline loops: CDR1 LGHNT, CDR2 FRNRAP. CDR3 amino acids: CASGLADSLGSDTQYF. CDR3 sequence (DNA): TGTGCTAGTGGTTTGGCAGACAGCCTGGGTTCAGATACGCAGTATTTT.

The CDR3, as DNA: TGCGCCAGCAGCCAAGTAGTAAGGGGGCGAAACACTGAAGCTTTCTTT. Encoded protein: CASSQVVRGRNTEAFF. This chain links TRBV4-1 with TRBJ1-1, with 7 nucleotides matching TRBD1. This CDR3 is built from 16 residues. CDR1 is MGHRA and CDR2 is YSYEKL in the germline V gene. The trim removed 1 base at V and 2 bases at J, leaving 7 bases unmatched.

The chain combines TRBV27 with TRBJ2-1; D unresolved. This CDR3 region has 12 residues. Germline CDR1 MNHEY, CDR2 SMNVEV (reference sequence). The V and J ends lost 4 bases and 7 bases respectively, with 8 bases between them. The CDR3 sequence is CASSSTRNEQFF. Here the CDR3 DNA reads TGTGCCAGCAGTTCCACTCGGAATGAGCAGTTCTTC.

The rearrangement joins TRBV12-5 to TRBJ1-5; D uncertain. V was clipped by 0 bases and J by 0 bases, with 15 bases between them. Germline V gene data show CDR1 as LGHNT and CDR2 as FRNRAP. The CDR3 has 18 residues. The CDR3: CASGLVGRLTNSNQPQHF. CDR3 sequence (DNA): TGTGCTAGTGGTTTGGTAGGCAGGCTGACGAATAGCAATCAGCCCCAGCATTTT.

This rearrangement joins TRBV7-2 to TRBJ1-4; maybe TRBD1 (5 bases). With 2 bases removed from V and 6 bases from J, the gap between germline ends came to 10 bases. CDR1 SGHTA and CDR2 FQGNSA come from the germline V gene. This CDR3 is 14 amino acids long. The CDR3 region is CASSLSGVDEKLFF. In DNA, the CDR3 is TGTGCCAGCAGCTTATCGGGGGTGGATGAAAAACTGTTTTTT.